The 30 T cell receptor beta chains given below trace back to one sample, sequenced in a study of T cell repertoires in cytomegalovirus infection. MiXCR, applied by TCRdb to the reads, yields one record per CDR3 protein. Here the sample spans about 440,000 distinct CDR3 sequences, roughly 31% being singletons. Sequenced sample: PBMCs. These receptors were taken from a human donor in good health (CMV status not recorded). Some clones in this sample may be carry-over from other donors' samples.

In its sample, this clonotype was seen a few times. The chain links TRBV19 to TRBJ2-1, with 10 bases that match TRBD1. CDR1 is LNHDA, CDR2 SQIVND, per germline (reference sequence). The CDR3 runs to 15 residues. Trimming removed 8 bases from V and 5 bases from J; junction bases left unmatched: 9. The CDR3 here is CASLGWDRGNNEQFF. In DNA form, the CDR3 reads TGTGCCAGTCTCGGGTGGGACAGGGGAAACAATGAGCAGTTCTTC.

This clonotype was seen only a few times. J is TRBJ2-1 and V is TRBV12-3 or TRBV12-4; perhaps TRBD2 as D (6 bases). Trimming stripped 5 bases from V and 12 bases from J, with 20 bases between. CDR3 size: 14 residues. The CDR3 DNA reads as TGTGCCAGCAGTCTGCGGGACCCGGGGCCCTCGCAGTTCTTC. It codes for CASSLRDPGPSQFF.

On this clonotype itself: This may be a read error: a much more frequent sequence differs by one nucleotide. The genes are TRBV11-3 and TRBJ1-1; no definite D call. The germline V gene encodes CDR1 SGHNT and CDR2 YENEEA. The CDR3 totals 13 residues. V dropped 0 bases and J dropped 3 bases, with 5 bases sitting between them. The CDR3 DNA reads as TGTGCCAGCAGCTTAGAGGAGGACACTGAAGCTTTCTTT. Translation gives CASSLEEDTEAFF. The full variable domain, in which reference TRBV11-3 and TRBJ1-1 provide the parts outside the CDR3, is EAGVVQSPRYKIIEKKQPVAFWCNPISGHNTLYWYLQNLGQGPELLIRYENEEAVDDSQLPKDRFSAERLKGVDSTLKIQPAELGDSAVYLCASSLEEDTEAFFGQGTRLTVV.

The chain recombines TRBV19 with TRBJ1-5; 7 nucleotides line up with TRBD1. V was clipped by 5 bases and J by 3 bases; unmatched bases: 13. The CDR3 contains 17 residues. Germline V lookup: CDR1 LNHDA, CDR2 SQIVND (reference sequence). The CDR3 loop reads CASSLPPGRGYNQPQHF. The DNA of the CDR3 is TGTGCCAGTAGTCTCCCTCCGGGCAGGGGGTACAATCAGCCCCAGCATTTT.

The gene calls are TRBV11-2 and TRBJ2-1, with 13 bases that match TRBD2. After removal of 0 bases from V and 6 bases from J, the junction contained 2 bases not matched to a gene. CDR3 length equals 16 residues. CDR1 and CDR2 from the germline V gene are SGHAT and FQNNGV. The CDR3 is CASSLELAGGRNEQFF. CDR3 DNA sequence: TGTGCCAGCAGCTTAGAACTAGCGGGGGGGCGCAATGAGCAGTTCTTC. Looking up the rest from reference TRBV11-2 and TRBJ2-1 gives the full variable domain: EAGVAQSPRYKIIEKRQSVAFWCNPISGHATLYWYQQILGQGPKLLIQFQNNGVVDDSQLPKDRFSAERLKGVDSTLKIQPAKLEDSAVYLCASSLELAGGRNEQFFGPGTRLTVL.

The chain recombines TRBV29-1 with TRBJ1-2; D might be TRBD1 (5 bases). Looked up from germline, CDR1 is SQVTM and CDR2 is ANQGSEA. The CDR3 covers 13 residues. V lost 5 bases, J lost 6 bases, and 16 bases lay in between. Here the CDR3 DNA reads TGCAGCGTTAAATCCAGGGAGTTGAATGGCTACACCTTC. Its translation: CSVKSRELNGYTF.

Only a few counts were recorded for this clonotype. The J gene is TRBJ1-5, the V gene TRBV12-3 or TRBV12-4; possibly TRBD1 for D (6 bases). With 5 bases removed from V and 6 bases from J, the gap between germline ends came to 17 bases. The CDR3 has 15 residues. The CDR3 sequence: CASSPSAGGPQPQHF. In DNA form, the CDR3 reads TGTGCCAGCAGTCCTAGCGCGGGGGGGCCTCAGCCCCAGCATTTT.

A note on this clonotype: A read error may account for a junction end that differs from germline. The chain has TRBV4-1 and TRBJ2-1; 8 bases match TRBD2. This CDR3 is built from 16 residues. Germline V CDR1 and CDR2: MGHRA, YSYEKL. CDR3 sequence (DNA): TGCGCCAGCAGCCACTCGGAGCGGGGGCCGGGGGATGAGCAGTTATTC. Amino acid sequence: CASSHSERGPGDEQLF.

The chain links TRBV5-1 to TRBJ2-5, with TRBD1 matching 8 bases. Germline values: CDR1 SGHRS, CDR2 YFSETQ. This CDR3 is built from 16 residues. V trimming: 0 bases; J trimming: 4 bases; junction bases outside the gene matches: 8. CDR3 DNA sequence: TGCGCCAGCAGCTTGGCCGTGACAGGGGCGGGAGAGACCCAGTACTTC. It codes for CASSLAVTGAGETQYF.

This rearrangement joins TRBV12-3 or TRBV12-4 to TRBJ2-3; 14 bases fit TRBD2. The CDR3 runs to 19 residues. The ends lost 7 bases at V and 1 base at J; junction bases unmatched: 13. The CDR3 bases are TGTGCCAGCACCGATCTGGGACTAGCGGGGGAGGACGGCACAGATACGCAGTATTTT. It yields the protein CASTDLGLAGEDGTDTQYF.

This clonotype has more than one count but fewer than ten. The chain combines TRBV7-3 with TRBJ2-2, with 8 bases lining up with TRBD1. J gave up 4 bases and V 6 bases, and 7 bases lay outside the gene matches. The CDR3 length is 15 residues. Germline V lookup: CDR1 SGHTA, CDR2 FQGTGA. CDR3 in amino acids: CASSPTGGGTGELFF. The DNA of the CDR3 is TGTGCCAGCAGTCCAACAGGGGGTGGCACCGGGGAGCTGTTTTTT.

In its sample, this clonotype was seen many times. The chain is built from TRBV7-7 and TRBJ2-5; 9 bases map to TRBD1. The V and J ends lost 4 bases and 5 bases, in that order; junction bases with no gene match: 5. Germline CDR1 reads SSHAT; CDR2 reads FNYEAQ (reference sequence). The CDR3 spans 14 residues. For the CDR3, the DNA is TGTGCCAGCAGCTACGGGACAGGGAAGGAGACCCAGTACTTC. It translates to CASSYGTGKETQYF. The full variable domain, with the rest looked up from reference TRBV7-7 and TRBJ2-5, is GAGVSQSPRYKVTKRGQDVTLRCDPISSHATLYWYQQALGQGPEFLTYFNYEAQPDKSGLPSDRFSAERPEGSISTLTIQRTEQRDSAMYRCASSYGTGKETQYFGPGTRLLVL.

V usage is TRBV7-8 and J usage is TRBJ2-3; TRBD2 matches 10 bases. CDR1 is SGHVS and CDR2 is FQNEAQ in the germline V gene. The CDR3 sequence is 13 residues long. Written as DNA, the CDR3 is TGTGCAGGGGCTAGCGGGGGTACAGATACGCAGTATTTT. Amino acid sequence: CAGASGGTDTQYF.

This clonotype was detected many times. The chain uses TRBV7-2 and TRBJ1-1; 7 bases are shared with TRBD1. Unmatched junction bases numbered 6, after V lost 3 bases and J lost 2 bases. The CDR3 spans 15 residues. Germline V gives CDR1 SGHTA, CDR2 FQGNSA. This chain's CDR3 is CASSFRQGYNTEAFF. CDR3 bases: TGTGCCAGCAGCTTCAGACAGGGTTATAACACTGAAGCTTTCTTT.

This clonotype was counted between two and nine times. V usage is TRBV24-1 and J usage is TRBJ1-3, with 10 bases identical to TRBD1. Germline CDR1 reads KGHDR; CDR2 reads SFDVKD. The CDR3 sequence is 16 residues long. V shed 4 bases, J shed 6 bases, and the junction held 8 bases outside the gene matches. CDR3 region: CATSETSGTGENTIYF. The CDR3 nucleotides read TGTGCCACCAGTGAGACGTCCGGGACAGGGGAAAACACCATATATTTT.

The rearrangement uses TRBV12-5 and TRBJ1-2; perhaps TRBD1 as D (6 bases). Germline CDR1 LGHNT, CDR2 FRNRAP. Trimming stripped 5 bases from V and 6 bases from J, with 25 bases between. The CDR3 is made up of 17 amino acids. The CDR3 reads CASGLRHQDRSDDGYTF. The CDR3 bases are TGTGCTAGTGGTCTGCGCCATCAAGACAGGTCTGACGATGGCTACACCTTC.

There are a few counts of this clonotype. This sequence may be a read error, since a much larger clone differs from it by one base. CDR3 sequence (DNA): TGTGCCAGCAGCTTAGCCATCGCGACAGGGGCCATGAACACTGAAGATTTCTTT. It codes for CASSLAIATGAMNTEDFF. The chain recombines TRBV7-2 with TRBJ1-1; 8 bases fit TRBD1. This CDR3 contains 18 residues. Germline V gene lookup returns CDR1 SGHTA and CDR2 FQGNSA.

This clonotype showed up just a few times. The chain employs TRBV6-1 and TRBJ2-7; D ambiguous. The germline gives CDR1 MNHNS, CDR2 SASEGT. This CDR3 has 14 amino acids. Trimming removed 4 bases from V and 4 bases from J, with 14 bases in between. DNA of the CDR3: TGTGCCAGCAGTGCCACTACCGGCCCTTACGAGCAGTACTTC. Amino acids: CASSATTGPYEQYF.

The chain combines TRBV19 with TRBJ1-5; maybe TRBD1 (5 bases). V was cut by 4 bases and J by 4 bases, with 14 bases left in between. The CDR3 extends over 15 amino acids. In germline, CDR1 is LNHDA, CDR2 SQIVND (reference sequence). This chain's CDR3 is CASSSRAGQNQPQHF. CDR3 DNA sequence: TGTGCCAGTAGTAGCCGGGCAGGGCAAAATCAGCCCCAGCATTTT.

The chain employs TRBV10-3 and TRBJ2-7; D may be TRBD1 (5 bases). The CDR3 is 13 amino acids. V shed 6 bases and J shed 5 bases, with 14 bases lying between them. Germline V lookup: CDR1 ENHRY, CDR2 SYGVKD. The CDR3 coding sequence is TGTGCCATCAGGAGGCAGGGTCCCGACGAGCAGTACTTC. Translated, it gives CAIRRQGPDEQYF.

As regards this clonotype: This likely comes from a read error, as the CDR3 has no conserved phenylalanine or tryptophan at its end. The chain uses TRBV11-2 and TRBJ2-7; D is undetermined. The V end was cut by 3 bases, the J end by 3 bases, with 6 bases between. CDR3 size: 12 residues. Germline V gene data show CDR1 as SGHAT and CDR2 as FQNNGV. In nucleotides, the CDR3 is TGTGCCAGCAGCTTGAATCTCTACGAGCAGTACTTA. Protein: CASSLNLYEQYL.

This clonotype was observed a single time. This rearrangement joins TRBV9 to TRBJ1-2; D is unclear. Germline-derived CDR1 and CDR2 are SGDLS and YYNGEE. The CDR3 is made up of 13 amino acids. Trimming removed 1 base at V and 8 bases at J, with 12 bases between. CDR3: CASSVIGSDGYTF. CDR3 DNA sequence: TGTGCCAGCAGCGTAATAGGGTCGGACGGCTACACCTTC.

V and J are TRBV12-3 or TRBV12-4 and TRBJ2-1; the D gene is possibly TRBD2 (6 bases). CDR3 size: 15 residues. V shed 3 bases and J shed 6 bases, with 15 bases lying between them. CDR3 nucleotide sequence: TGTGCCAGCAGTTTTAATGGACTACTCCTCAATGAGCAGTTCTTC. Protein product: CASSFNGLLLNEQFF.

CDR3 sequence: CASRTQETQYF. CDR3 sequence (DNA): TGTGCCAGCAGGACCCAAGAGACCCAGTACTTC. The chain uses TRBV2 and TRBJ2-5; no definite D call. Germline values: CDR1 SNHLY, CDR2 FYNNEI. The CDR3 covers 11 residues. V was trimmed by 6 bases and J by 1 base, leaving 3 bases between them. Using reference TRBV2 and TRBJ2-5 for the parts outside the CDR3, the full variable domain is EPEVTQTPSHQVTQMGQEVILRCVPISNHLYFYWYRQILGQKVEFLVSFYNNEISEKSEIFDDQFSVERPDGSNFTLKIRSTKLEDSAMYFCASRTQETQYFGPGTRLLVL.

This clonotype was recorded many times. The chain joins TRBV27 to TRBJ2-1, with 9 bases lining up with TRBD2. The CDR3 spans 14 residues. CDR1 and CDR2 (germline): MNHEY, SMNVEV (reference sequence). The V and J ends lost 4 bases and 9 bases, in that order; junction bases with no gene match: 7. CDR3 protein: CASSSGGGAGEQFF. CDR3 coding DNA: TGTGCCAGCAGTTCCGGCGGGGGGGCGGGTGAGCAGTTCTTC.

There are a few counts of this clonotype. The chain uses TRBV7-2 and TRBJ1-2; 7 nucleotides align to TRBD1. Germline V CDR1 and CDR2: SGHTA, FQGNSA. The CDR3 spans 15 residues. V lost 1 base and J lost 2; bases outside the gene matches: 4. The CDR3 DNA reads as TGTGCCAGCAGCTTAGGGGGGACAGCAAACTATGGCTACACCTTC. It encodes CASSLGGTANYGYTF.

The CDR3 sequence is CASHVAGALHEQFF. The CDR3 bases are TGTGCCAGCCACGTAGCGGGGGCTTTGCATGAGCAGTTCTTC. The rearrangement joins TRBV6-2 or TRBV6-3 to TRBJ2-1; TRBD2 agrees at 9 bases. The germline CDR1 and CDR2 sequences are MNHEY and SVGEGT. The ends lost 8 bases at V and 8 bases at J; junction bases unmatched: 10. The CDR3 is made up of 14 amino acids.

The CDR3 DNA reads as TGTGCCAGCAGTTTATATGGGACAGGGACTCAGCCCCAGCATTTT. Translated, it gives CASSLYGTGTQPQHF. This sequence joins TRBV28 and TRBJ1-5; 9 bases fit TRBD1. This CDR3 is built from 15 residues. J gave up 6 bases and V 1 base, and 4 bases lay outside the gene matches. CDR1 MDHEN and CDR2 SYDVKM come from the germline V gene.

The sample holds a few counts of this clonotype. The chain combines TRBV20-1 with TRBJ1-2; D perhaps matches TRBD1 (5 bases). V shed 6 bases and J shed 4 bases, with 12 bases lying between them. The CDR3 loop spans 12 amino acids. Germline CDR1 and CDR2: DFQATT and SNEGSKA (reference sequence). The CDR3 here is CSAGRATYGYTF. DNA for the CDR3: TGCAGTGCGGGACGGGCCACCTATGGCTACACCTTC.

The V and J genes are TRBV12-3 or TRBV12-4 and TRBJ1-3; D gene unclear. The CDR3 runs 13 residues. V gave up 3 bases and J gave up 3 bases, with 6 bases separating them. CDR3 bases: TGTGCCAGCAGTTTTTCCGTTGGAAACACCATATATTTT. Its protein is CASSFSVGNTIYF.